The clone carrying this TCR beta chain was recorded at least ten times. From the germline J gene comes the end of the CDR3, since the read stops 3 residues before it. The V end lost 4 bases, the J end lost 5 bases, and 13 bases lay between the germline ends. This CDR3 spans 14 amino acids. CDR1 and CDR2 (germline): MRHNA, SNTAGT. Assay: immunoSEQ multiplex PCR; the TCRdb copy retains only in-frame clones and omits some. In total the sample includes approximately 37,000 clones, none of them seen once. This record comes from a study of T cell clonality in common variable immunodeficiency. V is TRBV6-4 and J is TRBJ2-3; TRBD1 might be the D (5 bases). Sequencing input: peripheral blood mononuclear cells. This clonotype originated in a person aged 18 to 70 in good health. CDR3 sequence reads: CASSGGIQGDTQYF. The CDR3 DNA, read in part, is TGTGCCAGCAGTGGGGGCATCCAGGGAGATACG.